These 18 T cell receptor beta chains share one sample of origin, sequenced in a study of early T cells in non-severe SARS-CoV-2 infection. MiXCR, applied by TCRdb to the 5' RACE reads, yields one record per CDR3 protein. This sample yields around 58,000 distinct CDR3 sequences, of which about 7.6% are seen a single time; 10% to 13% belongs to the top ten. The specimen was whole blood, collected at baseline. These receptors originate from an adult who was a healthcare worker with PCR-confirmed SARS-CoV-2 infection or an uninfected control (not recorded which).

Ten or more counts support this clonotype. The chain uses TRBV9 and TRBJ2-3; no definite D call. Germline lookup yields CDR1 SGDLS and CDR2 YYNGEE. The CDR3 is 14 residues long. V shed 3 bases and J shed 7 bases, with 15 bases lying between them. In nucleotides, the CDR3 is TGTGCCAGCAGCGGAAGAATAGAGTCGAATACGCAGTATTTT. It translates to CASSGRIESNTQYF. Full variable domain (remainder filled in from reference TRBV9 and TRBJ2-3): DSGVTQTPKHLITATGQRVTLRCSPRSGDLSVYWYQQSLDQGLQFLIQYYNGEERAKGNILERFSAQQFPDLHSELNLSSLELGDSALYFCASSGRIESNTQYFGPGTRLTVL.

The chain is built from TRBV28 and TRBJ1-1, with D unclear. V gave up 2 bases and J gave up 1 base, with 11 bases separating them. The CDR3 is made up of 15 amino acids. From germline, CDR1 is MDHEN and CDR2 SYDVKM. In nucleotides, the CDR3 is TGTGCCAGCAGTTTAGGGTCCTTACGGAACACTGAAGCTTTCTTT. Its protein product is CASSLGSLRNTEAFF.

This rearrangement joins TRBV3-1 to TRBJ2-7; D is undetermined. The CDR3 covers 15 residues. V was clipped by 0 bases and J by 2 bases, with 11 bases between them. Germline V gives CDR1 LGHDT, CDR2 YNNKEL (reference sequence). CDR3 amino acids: CASSQDGRPTYEQYF. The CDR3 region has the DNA TGTGCCAGCAGCCAAGATGGCAGGCCAACCTACGAGCAGTACTTC.

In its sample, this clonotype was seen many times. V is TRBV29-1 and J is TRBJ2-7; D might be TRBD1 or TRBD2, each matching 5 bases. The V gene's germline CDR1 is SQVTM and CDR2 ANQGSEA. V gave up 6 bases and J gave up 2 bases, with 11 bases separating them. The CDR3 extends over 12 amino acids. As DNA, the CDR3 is TGCAGCGTGGCCGGGGCTCCCTACGAGCAGTACTTC. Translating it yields CSVAGAPYEQYF.

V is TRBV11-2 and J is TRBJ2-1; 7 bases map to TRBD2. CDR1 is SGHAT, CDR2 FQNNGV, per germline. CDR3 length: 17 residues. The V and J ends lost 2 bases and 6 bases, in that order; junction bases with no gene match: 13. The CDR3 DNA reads TGTGCCAGCAGCTTAAGGTGGGCGGGAGAGGCGGGCAATGAGCAGTTCTTC. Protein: CASSLRWAGEAGNEQFF.

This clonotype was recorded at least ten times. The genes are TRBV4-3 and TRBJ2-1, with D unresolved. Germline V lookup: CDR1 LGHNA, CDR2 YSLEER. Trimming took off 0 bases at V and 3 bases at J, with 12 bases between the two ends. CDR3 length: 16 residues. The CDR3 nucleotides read TGCGCCAGCAGCCAAGATCTTGGTAACCTCTACAATGAGCAGTTCTTC. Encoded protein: CASSQDLGNLYNEQFF.

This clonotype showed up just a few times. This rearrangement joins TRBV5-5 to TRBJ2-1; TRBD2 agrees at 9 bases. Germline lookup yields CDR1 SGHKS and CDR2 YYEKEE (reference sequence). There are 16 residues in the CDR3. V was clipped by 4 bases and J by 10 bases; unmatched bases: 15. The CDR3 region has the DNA TGTGCCAGCAGCACCCGACTAGCGGCCCCCCGCCCCGAGCAGTTCTTC. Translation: CASSTRLAAPRPEQFF.

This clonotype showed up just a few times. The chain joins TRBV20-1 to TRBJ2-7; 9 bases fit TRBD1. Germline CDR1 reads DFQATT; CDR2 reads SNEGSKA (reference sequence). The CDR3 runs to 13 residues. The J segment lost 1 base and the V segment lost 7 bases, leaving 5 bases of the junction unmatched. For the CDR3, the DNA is TGCAGTGGCGCGGGACAGGGATCCTACGAGCAGTACTTC. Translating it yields CSGAGQGSYEQYF.

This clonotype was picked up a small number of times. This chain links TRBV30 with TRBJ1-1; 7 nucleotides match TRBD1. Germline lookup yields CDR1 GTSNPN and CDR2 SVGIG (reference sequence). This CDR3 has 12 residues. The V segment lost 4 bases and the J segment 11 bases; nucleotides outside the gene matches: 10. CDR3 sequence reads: CAWIPGQAEAFF. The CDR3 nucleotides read TGTGCCTGGATCCCCGGACAGGCGGAGGCTTTCTTT.

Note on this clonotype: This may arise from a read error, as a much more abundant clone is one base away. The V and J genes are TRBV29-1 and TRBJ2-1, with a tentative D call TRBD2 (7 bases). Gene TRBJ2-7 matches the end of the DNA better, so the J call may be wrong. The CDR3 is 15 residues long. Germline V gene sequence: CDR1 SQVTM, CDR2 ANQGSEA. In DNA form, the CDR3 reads TGCAGCGTTGTCTTTCTACTAGCGAGGGACAATGAGCAGTACTTC. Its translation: CSVVFLLARDNEQYF.

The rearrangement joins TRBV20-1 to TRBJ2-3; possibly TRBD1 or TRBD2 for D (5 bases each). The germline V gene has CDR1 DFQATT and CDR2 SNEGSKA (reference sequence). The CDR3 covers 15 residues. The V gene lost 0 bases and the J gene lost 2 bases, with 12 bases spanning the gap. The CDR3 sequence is CSARDGGIHTDTQYF. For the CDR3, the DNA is TGCAGTGCTAGAGATGGGGGTATCCACACAGATACGCAGTATTTT.

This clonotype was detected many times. The CDR3 bases are TGTGCCAGCAGTCTTACAGGGGATGAAAAACTGTTTTTT. Amino acids: CASSLTGDEKLFF. This sequence joins TRBV12-3 or TRBV12-4 and TRBJ1-4, with 7 bases lining up with TRBD1. With V trimmed by 5 bases and J by 6 bases, 3 bases remained unmatched. The CDR3 contains 13 residues.

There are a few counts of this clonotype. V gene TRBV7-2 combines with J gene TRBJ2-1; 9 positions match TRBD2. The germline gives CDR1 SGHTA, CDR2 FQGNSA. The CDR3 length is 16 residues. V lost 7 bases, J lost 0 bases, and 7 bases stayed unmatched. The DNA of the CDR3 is TGTGCCAGCACCGTCAATAGCGGGAGCTCCTACAATGAGCAGTTCTTC. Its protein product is CASTVNSGSSYNEQFF. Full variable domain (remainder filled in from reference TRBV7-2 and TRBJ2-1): GAGVSQSPSNKVTEKGKDVELRCDPISGHTALYWYRQSLGQGLEFLIYFQGNSAPDKSGLPSDRFSAERTGGSVSTLTIQRTQQEDSAVYLCASTVNSGSSYNEQFFGPGTRLTVL.

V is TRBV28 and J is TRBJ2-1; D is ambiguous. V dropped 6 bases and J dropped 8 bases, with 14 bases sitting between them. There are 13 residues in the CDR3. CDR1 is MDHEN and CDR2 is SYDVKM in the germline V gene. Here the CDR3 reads CASSPPPGHEQFF. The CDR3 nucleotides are TGTGCCAGCAGCCCCCCGCCGGGTCATGAGCAGTTCTTC.

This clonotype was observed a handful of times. In DNA form, the CDR3 reads TGTGCTAGTGGTTTGTCAGGCTCTGGAAACACCATATATTTT. Translating it yields CASGLSGSGNTIYF. This chain joins TRBV12-5 and TRBJ1-3; no clear D gene. The V gene's germline CDR1 is LGHNT and CDR2 FRNRAP. Trimming stripped 2 bases from V and 0 bases from J, with 5 bases between. The CDR3 sequence is 14 residues long.

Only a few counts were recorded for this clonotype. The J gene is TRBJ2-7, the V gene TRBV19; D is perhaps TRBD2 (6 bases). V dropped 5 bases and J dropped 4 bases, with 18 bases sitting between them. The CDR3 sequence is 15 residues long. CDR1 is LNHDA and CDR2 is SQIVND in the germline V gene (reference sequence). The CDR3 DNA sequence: TGTGCCAGTAGTGGGCCGGGACTTGCACAATACGAGCAGTACTTC. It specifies CASSGPGLAQYEQYF.

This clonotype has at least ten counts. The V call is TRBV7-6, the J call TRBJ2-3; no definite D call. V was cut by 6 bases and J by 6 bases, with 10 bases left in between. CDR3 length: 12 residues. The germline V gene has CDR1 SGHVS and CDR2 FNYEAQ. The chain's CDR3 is CASSPSYDTQYF. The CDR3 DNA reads TGTGCCAGCAGTCCCTCTTATGATACGCAGTATTTT.

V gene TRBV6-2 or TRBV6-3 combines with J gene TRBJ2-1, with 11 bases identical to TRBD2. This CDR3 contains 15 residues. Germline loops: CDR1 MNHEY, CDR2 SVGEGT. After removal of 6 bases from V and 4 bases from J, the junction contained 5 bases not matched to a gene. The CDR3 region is CASSTGTSGYNEQFF. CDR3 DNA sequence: TGTGCCAGCAGCACCGGGACTAGCGGATACAATGAGCAGTTCTTC.